One and the same sample provided the 30 T cell receptor beta chains below, sequenced in a study of shared clonotypes between healthy human individuals. Assay: immunoSEQ multiplex PCR; the TCRdb copy retains only in-frame clones and omits some. The sample contains over 2 million clones, approximately 95% of which appear only once. Sequences were obtained from naive CD4+ T cells sorted from blood. As for subset: CD45RA+ positively selected. The source is a man younger than 35 in good health.

The rearrangement uses TRBV5-4 and TRBJ2-3; 10 bases map to TRBD2. CDR1 is SGHNT and CDR2 is YYREEE in the germline V gene (reference sequence). The CDR3 is 16 amino acids. Unmatched junction bases numbered 4, after V lost 1 base and J lost 2 bases. The CDR3 sequence: CASSLLTSGVTDTQYF. CDR3 DNA: TGTGCCAGCAGCTTGTTAACTAGCGGGGTCACAGATACGCAGTATTTT.

This clone was seen once. Other nucleotide sequences in the sample specify the same CDR3. This chain connects TRBV18 to TRBJ2-7; TRBD1 aligns across 7 bases. Per germline, CDR1 KGHSH and CDR2 LQKENI. V lost 3 bases to trimming and J lost 2 bases; unmatched junction nucleotides: 4. The CDR3 totals 14 residues. The CDR3 DNA is TGTGCCAGCTCACCCACAGGGGATACCTACGAGCAGTACTTC. Encoded protein: CASSPTGDTYEQYF.

This rearrangement joins TRBV7-2 to TRBJ1-5, with no clear D. The V gene lost 1 base and the J gene lost 1 base, with 11 bases spanning the gap. The germline CDR1 and CDR2 sequences are SGHTA and FQGNSA. This CDR3 has 16 amino acids. CDR3 bases: TGTGCCAGCAGCTTAGGGTCGGCGACGAGCAATCAGCCCCAGCATTTT. Translating it yields CASSLGSATSNQPQHF.

The chain couples TRBV11-2 to TRBJ2-1, with 14 bases aligning to TRBD2. CDR1 is SGHAT and CDR2 is FQNNGV in the germline V gene. CDR3 length: 16 residues. Trimming at V came to 5 bases and at J to 6 bases, leaving 6 bases not matched to a gene. CDR3 sequence reads: CASSTTGTSGSNEQFF. CDR3 sequence (DNA): TGTGCCAGCAGCACAACCGGGACTAGCGGGAGCAATGAGCAGTTCTTC. Supplemented by reference TRBV11-2 and TRBJ2-1, the full variable domain reads EAGVAQSPRYKIIEKRQSVAFWCNPISGHATLYWYQQILGQGPKLLIQFQNNGVVDDSQLPKDRFSAERLKGVDSTLKIQPAKLEDSAVYLCASSTTGTSGSNEQFFGPGTRLTVL.

V gene TRBV5-1 combines with J gene TRBJ1-2; D possibly corresponds to TRBD1 (5 bases). The ends were cut back, 3 bases at V and 0 bases at J, with 12 bases in the middle. The CDR3 contains 15 residues. Germline V gene data show CDR1 as SGHRS and CDR2 as YFSETQ. Here the CDR3 reads CASSYTGSANYGYTF. The CDR3 nucleotides read TGCGCCAGCAGCTATACAGGATCAGCTAACTATGGCTACACCTTC.

Comment on this clone: The sample carries other DNA sequences with the same CDR3. This chain uses TRBV20-1 with TRBJ2-5; D uncertain. From germline, CDR1 is DFQATT and CDR2 SNEGSKA (reference sequence). CDR3 length: 11 residues. Trimming removed 1 base at V and 4 bases at J, with 4 bases between. Here the CDR3 DNA reads TGCAGTGCTAGAGTAGCAGAGACCCAGTACTTC. It encodes CSARVAETQYF.

This chain links TRBV27 with TRBJ1-2; D possibly corresponds to TRBD1 (6 bases). In germline, CDR1 is MNHEY, CDR2 SMNVEV (reference sequence). This CDR3 spans 15 amino acids. Trimming stripped 6 bases from V and 2 bases from J, with 16 bases between. CDR3 loop: CASSLKGGANYGYTF. CDR3 nucleotide sequence: TGTGCCAGCAGCCTAAAAGGGGGGGCGAACTATGGCTACACCTTC.

This clone was picked up one time. The chain recombines TRBV28 with TRBJ2-1; D unclear. In germline, CDR1 is MDHEN, CDR2 SYDVKM. The V and J ends lost 2 bases and 3 bases respectively, with 8 bases between them. The CDR3 sequence is 14 residues long. CDR3 loop: CASSLRLVYNEQFF. CDR3 in DNA: TGTGCCAGCAGTTTACGGCTAGTCTACAATGAGCAGTTCTTC.

This sequence joins TRBV11-2 and TRBJ2-7; D may be TRBD1 or TRBD2 (5 bases each). Trimming removed 1 base at V and 7 bases at J, with 14 bases between. The CDR3 is 14 amino acids. In germline, CDR1 is SGHAT, CDR2 FQNNGV. Here the CDR3 DNA reads TGTGCCAGCAGCTTAGGAATAGGGGAGAAGGAGCAGTACTTC. The encoded protein is CASSLGIGEKEQYF.

J is TRBJ1-3 and V is TRBV25-1, with 9 bases fitting TRBD1. Trimming removed 0 bases from V and 3 bases from J; junction bases left unmatched: 3. Germline CDR1 MGHDK, CDR2 SYGVNS. The CDR3 is 16 residues long. The CDR3 nucleotides are TGTGCCAGCAGTGAATATAGGACAGGGGTTGGAAACACCATATATTTT. This encodes CASSEYRTGVGNTIYF.

The chain has TRBV6-1 and TRBJ1-5, with TRBD1 identical over 7 bases. V shed 6 bases, J shed 0 bases, and the junction held 5 bases outside the gene matches. The length of the CDR3 is 15 residues. Looked up from germline, CDR1 is MNHNS and CDR2 is SASEGT. For the CDR3, the DNA is TGTGCCAGCAGAAGAGACAGGGATAGCAATCAGCCCCAGCATTTT. Amino acid sequence: CASRRDRDSNQPQHF.

This sequence joins TRBV4-1 and TRBJ2-7, with 9 bases that match TRBD1. This CDR3 spans 16 amino acids. The J segment lost 0 bases and the V segment lost 0 bases, leaving 3 bases of the junction unmatched. Germline V gives CDR1 MGHRA, CDR2 YSYEKL. The CDR3 coding sequence is TGCGCCAGCAGCCAAGACGGACAGGGGTACTCCTACGAGCAGTACTTC. Translating it yields CASSQDGQGYSYEQYF.

The rearrangement uses TRBV7-2 and TRBJ2-7; 11 bases match TRBD2. This CDR3 has 16 amino acids. Germline V gene sequence: CDR1 SGHTA, CDR2 FQGNSA. Unmatched junction bases numbered 6, after V lost 5 bases and J lost 0 bases. In DNA, the CDR3 is TGTGCCAGCAGCAAGGGACTAGCGGTGAGCTCCTACGAGCAGTACTTC. It encodes CASSKGLAVSSYEQYF.

The count of this clone is one. This CDR3 is CASSGTSSSYNEQFF. The CDR3 region has the DNA TGTGCCAGCAGCGGGACCTCCAGCTCCTACAATGAGCAGTTCTTC. V usage is TRBV2 and J usage is TRBJ2-1; D is tentatively TRBD1 or TRBD2 (5 bases each). Germline V gene data show CDR1 as SNHLY and CDR2 as FYNNEI. CDR3 length equals 15 residues. Trimming removed 6 bases at V and 0 bases at J, with 12 bases between.

The chain has TRBV6-5 and TRBJ1-5, with a possible D match to TRBD1 (5 bases). Trimming took 7 bases from V and 0 from J, leaving 13 bases between them. Looked up from germline, CDR1 is MNHEY and CDR2 is SVGAGI. The CDR3 spans 15 residues. DNA of the CDR3: TGTGCCAGCAAGCAGGGCAGATATAGCAATCAGCCCCAGCATTTT. Translation: CASKQGRYSNQPQHF.

V usage is TRBV11-2 and J usage is TRBJ2-2, with 9 nucleotides matching TRBD2. With 5 bases clipped from V and 5 bases from J, the junction kept 12 bases outside the gene matches. The CDR3 has 17 amino acids. Looked up from germline, CDR1 is SGHAT and CDR2 is FQNNGV. The CDR3: CASSTRRGTSGTGELFF. CDR3 in DNA: TGTGCCAGCAGCACCCGGAGAGGTACTAGCGGGACCGGGGAGCTGTTTTTT.

The count of this clone is one. V and J are TRBV7-2 and TRBJ2-7, with TRBD2 matching 10 bases. Trimming at V came to 7 bases and at J to 6 bases, leaving 12 bases not matched to a gene. This CDR3 is 15 amino acids long. Germline CDR1 and CDR2: SGHTA and FQGNSA. CDR3 region: CASKLGLAGVGEQYF. CDR3 sequence (DNA): TGTGCCAGCAAGCTTGGGCTAGCGGGAGTCGGCGAGCAGTACTTC.

This clone was counted only a few times. The V gene is TRBV20-1, the J gene TRBJ2-5; D is ambiguous. The J call may be in error: the DNA end matches TRBJ2-7 better. Per the germline V gene, CDR1 is DFQATT and CDR2 is SNEGSKA (reference sequence). The CDR3 has 11 amino acids. The CDR3 is CSASSPYEQYF. The CDR3, as DNA: TGCAGTGCTAGCAGCCCCTACGAGCAGTACTTC.

The rearrangement links TRBV5-1 to TRBJ1-2; D possibly corresponds to TRBD1 (6 bases). This CDR3 has 14 residues. V was cut by 4 bases and J by 4 bases, with 14 bases left in between. From germline, CDR1 is SGHRS and CDR2 YFSETQ. CDR3 residues: CASSADRFSYGYTF. DNA for the CDR3: TGCGCCAGCAGCGCAGACAGGTTCTCCTATGGCTACACCTTC.

The CDR3 DNA reads TGTGCCTGGAGGAGAGGTTCCCTCGGGGACACTGAAGCTTTCTTT. Residues: CAWRRGSLGDTEAFF. The rearrangement joins TRBV30 to TRBJ1-1; D is undetermined. V dropped 3 bases and J dropped 3 bases, with 17 bases sitting between them. Germline loops: CDR1 GTSNPN, CDR2 SVGIG (reference sequence). The CDR3 runs to 15 residues.

This rearrangement joins TRBV2 to TRBJ2-2; possibly TRBD1 for D (5 bases). V shed 5 bases and J shed 4 bases, with 11 bases lying between them. Per the germline V gene, CDR1 is SNHLY and CDR2 is FYNNEI. This CDR3 region has 14 residues. Here the CDR3 DNA reads TGTGCCAGCAGTATTGGACATTCCACCGGGGAGCTGTTTTTT. It codes for CASSIGHSTGELFF.

This clone has just one count. This chain connects TRBV29-1 to TRBJ1-1; D is uncertain. The V end was cut by 4 bases, the J end by 1 base, with 13 bases between. The CDR3 spans 14 residues. The germline V gene has CDR1 SQVTM and CDR2 ANQGSEA. The chain's CDR3 is CSVASATQNTEAFF. CDR3 DNA: TGCAGCGTTGCTTCCGCCACTCAGAACACTGAAGCTTTCTTT.

The chain joins TRBV11-1 to TRBJ2-7; weak D call: TRBD1 (6 bases). Trimming stripped 1 base from V and 3 bases from J, with 10 bases between. The CDR3 contains 14 residues. Germline assignment: CDR1 SGHAT and CDR2 FQDESV (reference sequence). The CDR3 reads CASSLEAGVYEQYF. In DNA form, the CDR3 reads TGTGCCAGCAGCTTAGAGGCAGGGGTCTACGAGCAGTACTTC.

V is TRBV10-3 and J is TRBJ2-3; D is possibly TRBD1 (6 bases). CDR1 and CDR2 from the germline V gene are ENHRY and SYGVKD. The CDR3 is 12 residues long. V was cut by 9 bases and J by 2 bases, with 9 bases left in between. In DNA, the CDR3 is TGTGCCATTCAGGGGACCACAGATACGCAGTATTTT. Translation: CAIQGTTDTQYF.

The chain combines TRBV6-1 with TRBJ2-7; D perhaps matches TRBD1 (6 bases). CDR3 length equals 15 residues. Germline V gives CDR1 MNHNS, CDR2 SASEGT. The V and J ends lost 2 bases and 0 bases respectively, with 11 bases between them. The CDR3 sequence: CASSESTGSSYEQYF. DNA of the CDR3: TGTGCCAGCAGTGAATCGACAGGTAGCTCCTACGAGCAGTACTTC.

As to this clone: The identical CDR3 is also encoded by other nucleotide sequences in the sample. The gene calls are TRBV7-2 and TRBJ2-5, with 12 bases fitting TRBD2. From germline, CDR1 is SGHTA and CDR2 FQGNSA. V lost 4 bases, J lost 5 bases, and 2 bases stayed unmatched. CDR3 length: 14 residues. Here the CDR3 reads CASSSGLAGETQYF. The CDR3 DNA is TGTGCCAGCAGCTCTGGACTAGCGGGGGAGACCCAGTACTTC.

CDR3 residues: CSATIGQANPSYEQYF. As DNA, the CDR3 is TGCAGCGCTACCATCGGACAGGCGAATCCCTCCTACGAGCAGTACTTC. The chain uses TRBV29-1 and TRBJ2-7; 7 bases are a match to TRBD1. The CDR3 spans 16 residues. The J segment lost 0 bases and the V segment lost 7 bases, leaving 15 bases of the junction unmatched. Germline CDR1 SQVTM, CDR2 ANQGSEA.

The gene calls are TRBV30 and TRBJ2-7; D is perhaps TRBD2 (5 bases). This CDR3 contains 11 residues. Germline CDR1 GTSNPN, CDR2 SVGIG (reference sequence). Trimming left V 5 bases short and J 3 bases short, with 8 bases between. The CDR3, as DNA: TGTGCCTGGGGACTGGACTACGAGCAGTACTTC. The encoded protein is CAWGLDYEQYF. Complete variable domain (other parts from reference TRBV30 and TRBJ2-7): SQTIHQWPATLVQPVGSPLSLECTVEGTSNPNLYWYRQAAGRGLQLLFYSVGIGQISSEVPQNLSASRPQDRQFILSSKKLLLSDSGFYLCAWGLDYEQYFGPGTRLTVT.

J is TRBJ2-6 and V is TRBV7-9, with D uncertain. The V gene's germline CDR1 is SEHNR and CDR2 FQNEAQ (reference sequence). The CDR3 consists of 17 residues. Trimming left V 1 base short and J 0 bases short, with 10 bases between. The CDR3 DNA is TGTGCCAGCAGCTTAGTTGCTTCGCTCTCTGGGGCCAACGTCCTGACTTTC. It translates to CASSLVASLSGANVLTF.

This clone appeared a single time. The chain recombines TRBV20-1 with TRBJ1-1; D remains unclear. CDR3 length: 11 residues. The V and J ends lost 4 bases and 0 bases respectively, with 3 bases between them. Germline V gene sequence: CDR1 DFQATT, CDR2 SNEGSKA (reference sequence). The CDR3 nucleotides are TGCAGTGCTAAAATGAACACTGAAGCTTTCTTT. Its protein is CSAKMNTEAFF.